Listed below are T cell receptor beta chains from one sample, sequenced in a study of blood T cell repertoires in COVID-19. Repertoires were generated with immunoSEQ multiplex PCR, while TCRdb's copy carries only in-frame clones and drops some. The data show some 190,000 clones, around 82% seen once. Sequencing used peripheral blood. The receptors were sampled from a man at least 80 years old with COVID-19, enrolled during active disease. Both conserved end residues are part of each CDR3. The D gene is left open where the match is weak. Where a row states a size, it is once, few, many or the class of an expanded clone; other rows omit it.

v_gene	abundance	d_gene	j_gene	CDR3nt	CDR3aa
TRBV9	NA	NA	TRBJ1-1	TGTGCCAGCAGCCCCGTAGTTGGCACTGAAGCTTTCTTT	CASSPVVGTEAFF
TRBV28	few	TRBD1	TRBJ1-2	TGTGCCAGCAGATATACAGGGGAATTTAGCTACACCTTC	CASRYTGEFSYTF
TRBV5-1	NA	TRBD1	TRBJ2-1	TGCGCCAGCAGCTCGACAGGGGGCGCTTTGGATGAGCAGTTCTTC	CASSSTGGALDEQFF
TRBV18	NA	TRBD1	TRBJ2-3	TGTGCCAGCTCACCTTCTAATGACAGGGGCACAGATACGCAGTATTTT	CASSPSNDRGTDTQYF
TRBV6-4	NA	TRBD1	TRBJ1-2	TGTGCCAGCAGTGCCGGACAGGGGGCTGGATATGGCTACACCTTC	CASSAGQGAGYGYTF
TRBV7-2	NA	TRBD2	TRBJ2-1	TGTGCCAGCAATAGGGCTAGCGGGGGGGCCTACAATGAGCAGTTCTTC	CASNRASGGAYNEQFF
TRBV10-3	NA	TRBD2	TRBJ2-7	TGTGCCATCAGTGAGATGGGACTAGGACTGAGCGAGCAGTACTTC	CAISEMGLGLSEQYF
TRBV2	NA	TRBD1	TRBJ1-5	TGTGCCAGCAGCACCGGGACAGTTGCCCAGCCCCAGCATTTT	CASSTGTVAQPQHF
TRBV5-1	few	NA	TRBJ1-6	TGCGCCAGCAGCTTGACGGCAGGGATTGATTCACCCCTCCACTTT	CASSLTAGIDSPLHF
TRBV5-1	NA	TRBD2	TRBJ2-5	TGCGCCAGCAGCCCGGTCGTTACTAGCGGGGGTGAGACCCAGTACTTC	CASSPVVTSGGETQYF
TRBV5-1	NA	TRBD1	TRBJ1-6	TGCGCCAGCAGCTTGGAGGGACAGGTTAATTCACCCCTCCACTTT	CASSLEGQVNSPLHF
TRBV6-5	once	TRBD1	TRBJ1-4	TGTGCCAGCAGGGCAGGGGGTGAAAAACTGTTTTTT	CASRAGGEKLFF
TRBV5-8	NA	NA	TRBJ1-2	TGTGCCAGCAACCCAAGGGGTGGGGGCGCGAGCTATGGCTACACCTTC	CASNPRGGGASYGYTF
TRBV5-6	NA	TRBD1	TRBJ2-7	TGTGCCAGCAGCTCCGTCACCCGGGACAGGACCTACGAGCAGTACTTC	CASSSVTRDRTYEQYF
TRBV18	NA	TRBD1	TRBJ1-2	TGTGCCAGCTCACCAGGGGACAGAAACTATGGCTACACCTTC	CASSPGDRNYGYTF